These 32 T cell receptor beta chains originate from one sample sequenced in a study of tumor T cells in aggressive B-cell lymphoma. Repertoires were generated with immunoSEQ multiplex PCR, while TCRdb's copy carries only in-frame clones and drops some. The sample yields 10,000 or so clones, roughly 85% seen once. Sequenced material: tumor tissue. The receptors come from an adult with diffuse large B cell lymphoma.

The V gene is TRBV11-3, the J gene TRBJ2-7; TRBD1 is a possible D gene (6 bases). The germline V and J ends were trimmed by 1 base and 3 bases, with 7 bases remaining between them. This CDR3 is built from 13 residues. Germline V lookup: CDR1 SGHNT, CDR2 YENEEA. In DNA, the CDR3 is TGTGCCAGCAGCTTAGGGACAGTCTACGAGCAGTACTTC. Translating it yields CASSLGTVYEQYF.

The rearrangement joins TRBV5-5 to TRBJ2-3, with 8 bases fitting TRBD2. From germline, CDR1 is SGHKS and CDR2 YYEKEE (reference sequence). V trimming: 0 bases; J trimming: 5 bases; junction bases outside the gene matches: 8. CDR3 length equals 16 residues. The CDR3 region is CASSLADSSGQDTQYF. In DNA form, the CDR3 reads TGTGCCAGCAGCTTGGCCGATTCTAGCGGGCAAGATACGCAGTATTTT.

The gene calls are TRBV29-1 and TRBJ1-1; D gene ambiguous. Trimming took 3 bases from V and 0 from J, leaving 8 bases between them. CDR1 is SQVTM and CDR2 is ANQGSEA in the germline V gene. CDR3 length equals 13 residues. CDR3 nucleotide sequence: TGCAGCGTTGAGGGAGGAGTGAACACTGAAGCTTTCTTT. Amino acids: CSVEGGVNTEAFF.

The CDR3 is CASSYSASGSYEQYF. CDR3 bases: TGTGCCAGCAGTTACTCGGCTAGCGGGTCCTACGAGCAGTACTTC. The chain employs TRBV6-5 and TRBJ2-7; 8 bases line up with TRBD2. In germline, CDR1 is MNHEY, CDR2 SVGAGI. The CDR3 has 15 residues. The V segment lost 0 bases and the J segment 1 base; nucleotides outside the gene matches: 2.

The chain has TRBV5-6 and TRBJ1-2, with 7 positions matching TRBD1. V trimming: 1 base; J trimming: 7 bases; junction bases outside the gene matches: 10. The germline V gene has CDR1 SGHDT and CDR2 YYEEEE. CDR3 length: 15 amino acids. As DNA, the CDR3 is TGTGCCAGCAGCTTGTGGCCGACAGGGTCGGGTGGCTACACCTTC. Translated: CASSLWPTGSGGYTF.

This chain joins TRBV19 and TRBJ2-7; D unclear. The CDR3 sequence is 13 residues long. The V gene lost 4 bases and the J gene lost 3 bases, with 10 bases spanning the gap. Germline CDR1 reads LNHDA; CDR2 reads SQIVND (reference sequence). The CDR3 DNA follows: TGTGCCAGTAGTACCAGGTCCTACTACGAGCAGTACTTC. It yields the protein CASSTRSYYEQYF.

The rearrangement joins TRBV29-1 to TRBJ1-1; D gene uncertain. The V and J ends lost 0 bases and 6 bases respectively, with 23 bases between them. Looked up from germline, CDR1 is SQVTM and CDR2 is ANQGSEA. There are 17 residues in the CDR3. The CDR3 loop reads CSVEDRGVGSPGAEAFF. CDR3 nucleotides: TGCAGCGTTGAAGATCGCGGGGTAGGTTCACCCGGGGCTGAAGCTTTCTTT.

The chain joins TRBV5-1 to TRBJ2-1; TRBD1 matches 8 bases. Trimming cost V 0 bases and J 8 bases; bases outside gene matches: 7. The CDR3 has 15 residues. Germline CDR1 SGHRS, CDR2 YFSETQ. CDR3 protein: CASSLEVTGVDEQFF. For the CDR3, the DNA is TGCGCCAGCAGCTTGGAGGTGACAGGGGTCGATGAGCAGTTCTTC.

This clone was seen a handful of times. This chain connects TRBV15 to TRBJ2-1; 11 nucleotides agree with TRBD2. Germline lookup yields CDR1 LNHNV and CDR2 YYDKDF (reference sequence). This CDR3 is built from 16 residues. The trim removed 2 bases at V and 10 bases at J, leaving 10 bases unmatched. The CDR3 loop is CATSRKVTSGRGEQFF. The DNA for the CDR3 is TGTGCCACCAGCAGAAAAGTAACTAGCGGGAGAGGCGAGCAGTTCTTC.

The chain links TRBV9 to TRBJ2-2, with TRBD1 matching 8 bases. There are 15 residues in the CDR3. Germline CDR1 SGDLS, CDR2 YYNGEE. The trim removed 4 bases at V and 1 base at J, leaving 3 bases unmatched. The CDR3 region has the DNA TGTGCCAGCAGCCCGGGACAGGTGAACACCGGGGAGCTGTTTTTT. It is translated as CASSPGQVNTGELFF.

This chain links TRBV5-6 with TRBJ2-5, with 7 bases identical to TRBD1. J lost 4 bases, V lost 10 bases, and 10 bases had no gene match. Germline loops: CDR1 SGHDT, CDR2 YYEEEE. The CDR3 is made up of 13 amino acids. The CDR3 protein is CAGKLRQGETQYF. The CDR3 coding sequence is TGTGCCGGCAAACTGCGACAGGGAGAGACCCAGTACTTC.

The chain has TRBV18 and TRBJ2-2; TRBD2 might be the D (5 bases). Trimming took 3 bases from V and 1 from J, leaving 18 bases between them. This CDR3 has 18 amino acids. The germline gives CDR1 KGHSH, CDR2 LQKENI. The CDR3 is CASSPFSWERKNTGELFF. The CDR3 nucleotides are TGTGCCAGCTCACCCTTTTCCTGGGAGCGGAAGAACACCGGGGAGCTGTTTTTT.

This clone was recorded a few times. The chain recombines TRBV7-9 with TRBJ2-2; TRBD1 agrees at 7 bases. The CDR3 is made up of 14 amino acids. The J segment lost 4 bases and the V segment lost 1 base, leaving 0 bases of the junction unmatched. The germline V gene has CDR1 SEHNR and CDR2 FQNEAQ (reference sequence). CDR3 residues: CASSLGDSTGELFF. The CDR3 region has the DNA TGTGCCAGCAGCTTAGGGGACAGCACCGGGGAGCTGTTTTTT. Variable domain in full (rest from reference TRBV7-9 and TRBJ2-2): DTGVSQNPRHKITKRGQNVTFRCDPISEHNRLYWYRQTLGQGPEFLTYFQNEAQLEKSRLLSDRFSAERPKGSFSTLEIQRTEQGDSAMYLCASSLGDSTGELFFGEGSRLTVL.

V is TRBV11-2 and J is TRBJ2-7, with D possibly matching TRBD2 (6 bases). Germline V gene lookup returns CDR1 SGHAT and CDR2 FQNNGV. The CDR3 has 14 residues. Trimming left V 0 bases short and J 6 bases short, with 12 bases between. CDR3 coding DNA: TGTGCCAGCAGCTTAGAGTTTGGAGGGGCCGAGCAGTACTTC. This encodes CASSLEFGGAEQYF.

The CDR3 region has the DNA TGTGCCAGCAGTTACTCCAGGACAGGGGGCGAAAAACTGTTTTTT. It is translated as CASSYSRTGGEKLFF. The rearrangement links TRBV6-5 to TRBJ1-4; 11 bases match TRBD1. The CDR3 is 15 amino acids. CDR1 and CDR2 (germline): MNHEY, SVGAGI. V lost 0 bases to trimming and J lost 8 bases; unmatched junction nucleotides: 2.

This rearrangement joins TRBV7-9 to TRBJ1-1; 7 bases match TRBD1. Per the germline V gene, CDR1 is SEHNR and CDR2 is FQNEAQ (reference sequence). The ends lost 5 bases at V and 0 bases at J; junction bases unmatched: 6. The CDR3 contains 15 residues. CDR3 region: CASSLTGAMNTEAFF. The CDR3 nucleotides read TGTGCCAGCAGCCTTACAGGGGCTATGAACACTGAAGCTTTCTTT.

The chain links TRBV14 to TRBJ1-2; unclear D gene. V gave up 0 bases and J gave up 4 bases, with 6 bases separating them. The CDR3 runs 13 residues. Per germline, CDR1 SGHDN and CDR2 FVKESK. In nucleotides, the CDR3 is TGTGCCAGCAGCCAAGATCCGGGCTATGGCTACACCTTC. Translated, it gives CASSQDPGYGYTF.

J is TRBJ2-1 and V is TRBV25-1, with 9 bases aligning to TRBD1. Germline lookup yields CDR1 MGHDK and CDR2 SYGVNS. CDR3 length equals 15 residues. J lost 9 bases, V lost 1 base, and 7 bases had no gene match. The CDR3 spells CASSESGTGKGEQFF. In DNA form, the CDR3 reads TGTGCCAGCAGTGAATCCGGGACAGGGAAGGGTGAGCAGTTCTTC.

This clone was seen a handful of times. The rearrangement links TRBV7-2 to TRBJ2-7; 9 nucleotides align to TRBD2. V was pared by 0 bases and J by 2 bases, with 5 bases of the junction left unmatched. Germline V CDR1 and CDR2: SGHTA, FQGNSA. The CDR3 has 16 residues. This CDR3 is CASSLARLAGAYEQYF. The CDR3 DNA is TGTGCCAGCAGCTTAGCCCGTTTAGCGGGAGCCTACGAGCAGTACTTC.

The chain is built from TRBV18 and TRBJ2-7, with TRBD1 as a possible D gene (6 bases). CDR1 and CDR2 (germline): KGHSH, LQKENI. Trimming removed 5 bases from V and 3 bases from J, with 23 bases in between. This CDR3 has 17 amino acids. CDR3 nucleotides: TGTGCCAGCTCATCTACAAGGCCGGGACAATTCGTCTACGAGCAGTACTTC. Amino acid sequence: CASSSTRPGQFVYEQYF.

The chain recombines TRBV2 with TRBJ2-4; D not certain. CDR1 is SNHLY and CDR2 is FYNNEI in the germline V gene. V was trimmed by 5 bases and J by 4 bases, leaving 3 bases between them. This CDR3 has 11 residues. The CDR3 loop is CASSLKNIQYF. CDR3 sequence (DNA): TGTGCCAGCAGTCTGAAAAACATTCAGTACTTC.

V usage is TRBV28 and J usage is TRBJ1-3; a possible D gene is TRBD1 (5 bases). This CDR3 contains 16 residues. V dropped 4 bases and J dropped 0 bases, with 13 bases sitting between them. Germline CDR1 and CDR2: MDHEN and SYDVKM. CDR3 DNA: TGTGCCAGCAGTTCGGGGGGGACCCTCTCTGGAAACACCATATATTTT. Its protein is CASSSGGTLSGNTIYF.

The chain has TRBV7-8 and TRBJ2-7; D unclear. The germline gives CDR1 SGHVS, CDR2 FQNEAQ. This CDR3 is 13 amino acids long. The germline V and J ends were trimmed by 5 bases and 6 bases, with 14 bases remaining between them. CDR3: CASSPLGRREQYF. DNA for the CDR3: TGTGCCAGCAGCCCATTGGGCAGGCGCGAGCAGTACTTC.

The J gene is TRBJ2-5, the V gene TRBV27; 9 bases line up with TRBD1. The J call may be mistaken, given a closer DNA end match to TRBJ2-7. The CDR3 covers 14 residues. Germline-derived CDR1 and CDR2 are MNHEY and SMNVEV (reference sequence). DNA of the CDR3: TGTGCCAGCAGTTTAGCAGGACAGGGGAGCGAGCAGTACTTC. This sequence encodes CASSLAGQGSEQYF.

The chain carries TRBV5-4 and TRBJ1-1; D gene unclear. CDR3 length: 16 amino acids. Germline lookup yields CDR1 SGHNT and CDR2 YYREEE (reference sequence). The V end lost 7 bases, the J end lost 1 base, and 20 bases lay between the germline ends. In nucleotides, the CDR3 is TGTGCCAGCTCCTCGGGGTTGGCACAACCGAACACTGAAGCTTTCTTT. This gives the protein CASSSGLAQPNTEAFF.

The V call is TRBV5-4, the J call TRBJ2-1; TRBD2 matches at 8 bases. The CDR3 runs to 14 residues. Germline V gives CDR1 SGHNT, CDR2 YYREEE (reference sequence). V was clipped by 2 bases and J by 10 bases; unmatched bases: 8. The CDR3 nucleotides read TGTGCCAGCAGCTTCCAGCGGGGGACTTTGGAGCAGTTCTTC. Protein sequence: CASSFQRGTLEQFF.

The chain carries TRBV7-6 and TRBJ2-1; 11 bases agree with TRBD2. V lost 10 bases, J lost 5 bases, and 10 bases stayed unmatched. The CDR3 extends over 15 amino acids. Germline loops: CDR1 SGHVS, CDR2 FNYEAQ. Here the CDR3 DNA reads TGTGCCAAGTATGCCGGGACTAGCGGTGACAATGAGCAGTTCTTC. It is translated as CAKYAGTSGDNEQFF.

The chain combines TRBV7-6 with TRBJ2-1, with 7 bases matching TRBD2. V was pared by 2 bases and J by 0 bases, with 7 bases of the junction left unmatched. The CDR3 spans 17 residues. The V gene's germline CDR1 is SGHVS and CDR2 FNYEAQ. Here the CDR3 DNA reads TGTGCCAGCAGCTTAAGGATCCTAGCGGCCTCCTACAATGAGCAGTTCTTC. This translates into CASSLRILAASYNEQFF.

CDR3 sequence (DNA): TGTGCCAGCAGTTCACAGGGGACCGGGGAGCTGTTTTTT. It yields the protein CASSSQGTGELFF. J is TRBJ2-2 and V is TRBV6-6; 7 bases are shared with TRBD1. Trimming at V came to 4 bases and at J to 5 bases, leaving 1 base not matched to a gene. The length of the CDR3 is 13 residues. Germline loops: CDR1 MNHNY, CDR2 SVGAGI (reference sequence).

The chain combines TRBV6-4 with TRBJ1-2; D is ambiguous. The V and J ends lost 4 bases and 4 bases respectively, with 10 bases between them. CDR3 length equals 13 residues. Per the germline V gene, CDR1 is MRHNA and CDR2 is SNTAGT. Written as DNA, the CDR3 is TGTGCCAGCAGTGTCGGCGGATTCTATGGCTACACCTTC. Amino acids: CASSVGGFYGYTF.

This clone occurred once. CDR3 DNA: TGCAGTGCTCCTCTCCACACTGAAGCTTTCTTT. Translation gives CSAPLHTEAFF. This rearrangement joins TRBV20-1 to TRBJ1-1; unclear D gene. The ends were cut back, 5 bases at V and 3 bases at J, with 7 bases in the middle. Germline V CDR1 and CDR2: DFQATT, SNEGSKA (reference sequence). There are 11 residues in the CDR3.

The chain joins TRBV21-1 to TRBJ2-7; TRBD2, the D gene given by the table, was not confirmed from the DNA. TRBV21-1 is a pseudogene. The CDR3 has 17 residues. The CDR3 is CASSKFPEWEVPYEQYF. CDR3 DNA: TGTGCCAGCAGCAAATTCCCAGAGTGGGAGGTTCCCTACGAGCAGTACTTC.